The following is a TCR beta chain sequence with its context. The J segment lost 0 bases and the V segment lost 7 bases, leaving 5 bases of the junction unmatched. CDR1 and CDR2 (germline): MDHEN, SYDVKM. The CDR3 length is 14 residues. This record comes from a study of blood T cell repertoires in COVID-19. Using immunoSEQ multiplex PCR, the repertoire was profiled, and TCRdb retains in-frame clones only, with some absent. The repertoire holds a few hundred thousand clones, with about nine tenths as singletons. This clonotype was sampled from a woman aged 25-40 years with COVID-19, enrolled during active disease. The gene calls are TRBV28 and TRBJ2-7; 8 nucleotides line up with TRBD2. Source material: peripheral blood. CDR3 sequence (DNA): TGTGCCAGCAACCGGGGGGGAAGCTCCTACGAGCAGTACGTC. Translation: CASNRGGSSYEQYV.